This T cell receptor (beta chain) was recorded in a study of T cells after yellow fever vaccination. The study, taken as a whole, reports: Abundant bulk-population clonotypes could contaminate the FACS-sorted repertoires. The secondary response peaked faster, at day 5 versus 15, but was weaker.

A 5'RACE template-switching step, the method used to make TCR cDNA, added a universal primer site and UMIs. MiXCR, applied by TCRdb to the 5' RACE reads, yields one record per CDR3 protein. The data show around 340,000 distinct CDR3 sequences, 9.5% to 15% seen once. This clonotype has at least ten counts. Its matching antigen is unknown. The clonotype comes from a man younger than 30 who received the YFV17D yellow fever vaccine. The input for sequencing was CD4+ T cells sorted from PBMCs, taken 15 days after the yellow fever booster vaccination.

The DNA for the CDR3 is TGTGCCAGCAGTGGTCTAGTTACCACAGATACGCAGTATTTT. Translated, it gives CASSGLVTTDTQYF. The V and J genes are TRBV2 and TRBJ2-3, with D unresolved. The length of the CDR3 is 14 residues. CDR1 is SNHLY and CDR2 is FYNNEI in the germline V gene. The ends were cut back, 4 bases at V and 2 bases at J, with 10 bases in the middle.